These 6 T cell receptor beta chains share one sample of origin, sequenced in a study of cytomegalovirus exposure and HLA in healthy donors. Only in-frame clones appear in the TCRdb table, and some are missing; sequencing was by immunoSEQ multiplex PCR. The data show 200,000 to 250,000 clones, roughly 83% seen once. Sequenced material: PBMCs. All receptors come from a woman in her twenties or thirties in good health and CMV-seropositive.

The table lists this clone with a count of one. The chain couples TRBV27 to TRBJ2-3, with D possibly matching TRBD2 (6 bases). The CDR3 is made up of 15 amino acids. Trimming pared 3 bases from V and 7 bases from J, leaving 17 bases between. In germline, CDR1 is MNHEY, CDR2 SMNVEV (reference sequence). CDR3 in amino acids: CASSFGAGNAYTQYF. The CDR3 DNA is TGTGCCAGCAGTTTTGGGGCGGGAAATGCATATACGCAGTATTTT.

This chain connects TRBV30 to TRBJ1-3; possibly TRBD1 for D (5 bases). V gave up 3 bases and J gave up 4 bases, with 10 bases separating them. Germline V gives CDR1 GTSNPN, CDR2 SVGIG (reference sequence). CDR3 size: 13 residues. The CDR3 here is CAWSNYRGNTIYF. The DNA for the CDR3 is TGTGCCTGGAGCAACTACAGGGGAAACACCATATATTTT.

CDR3 amino acids: CASSLRVIGGELFF. CDR3 sequence (DNA): TGTGCCAGCAGTTTACGGGTGATTGGCGGGGAGCTGTTTTTT. V is TRBV28 and J is TRBJ2-2; D gene ambiguous. The CDR3 consists of 14 residues. CDR1 is MDHEN and CDR2 is SYDVKM in the germline V gene. V lost 2 bases to trimming and J lost 7 bases, with 11 bases between them.

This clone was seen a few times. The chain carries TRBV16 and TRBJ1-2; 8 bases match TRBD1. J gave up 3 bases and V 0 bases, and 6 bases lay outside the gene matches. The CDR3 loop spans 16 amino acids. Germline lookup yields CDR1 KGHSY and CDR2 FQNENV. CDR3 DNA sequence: TGTGCCAGCAGCCAATCGGGCGCAGGGGGCGACTATGGCTACACCTTC. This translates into CASSQSGAGGDYGYTF.

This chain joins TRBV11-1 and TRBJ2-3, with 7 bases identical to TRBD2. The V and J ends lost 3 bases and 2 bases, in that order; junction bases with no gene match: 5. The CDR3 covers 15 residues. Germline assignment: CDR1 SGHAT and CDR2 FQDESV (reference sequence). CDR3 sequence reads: CASSFGTIHTDTQYF. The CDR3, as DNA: TGTGCCAGCAGCTTTGGGACTATCCACACAGATACGCAGTATTTT.

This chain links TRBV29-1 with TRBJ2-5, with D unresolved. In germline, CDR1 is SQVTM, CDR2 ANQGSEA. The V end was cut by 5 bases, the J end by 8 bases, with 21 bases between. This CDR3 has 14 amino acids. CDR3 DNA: TGCAGCGTTCCCCCAAGCATTGAGACGGCTACCCAGTACTTC. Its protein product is CSVPPSIETATQYF.